A selection of T cell receptor beta chains follows, all from one sample in a study of T cells in Graves' hyperthyroidism and ophthalmopathy. One entry per CDR3 protein, called by TCRdb with MiXCR from the multiplex PCR reads. The table includes approximately 24,000 distinct CDR3 sequences, 45% to 55% detected once. Sequencing was carried out using blood. The receptor source for this set is a woman in her 40s with Graves' hyperthyroidism that later progressed to Graves' ophthalmopathy. Each CDR3 is given with its conserved first and last residue. The D gene is left open where the match is weak. The size entry is marked missing in some rows and otherwise reads once, few, many or a size class.

V gene: TRBV6-2/TRBV6-3
clone size: many
J gene: TRBJ1-2
CDR3 length: 13
D gene: NA
CDR3 DNA: TGTGCCAGCAGTTTCGCGGAGTCTAATGGCTACACCTTC
CDR3 protein: CASSFAESNGYTF

V gene: TRBV28
clone size: many
J gene: TRBJ2-5
CDR3 length: 12
D gene: NA
CDR3 DNA: TGTGCCAGCAGTGGTTATTTAGAGACCCAGTACTTC
CDR3 protein: CASSGYLETQYF

V gene: TRBV11-2
clone size: NA
J gene: TRBJ2-2
CDR3 length: 12
D gene: NA
CDR3 DNA: TGTGCCAGCAGCTTAGCATACGGGGAGCTGTTTTTT
CDR3 protein: CASSLAYGELFF

V gene: TRBV20-1
clone size: NA
J gene: TRBJ2-7
CDR3 length: 12
D gene: TRBD1
CDR3 DNA: TGCAGCCCCGGGACAGGGGGCTCCGAGCAGTACTTC
CDR3 protein: CSPGTGGSEQYF

V gene: TRBV29-1
clone size: NA
J gene: TRBJ1-2
CDR3 length: 16
D gene: NA
CDR3 DNA: TGCAGCTCCCGCTCGGACATACCCGGCGAGAACTATGGCTACACCTTC
CDR3 protein: CSSRSDIPGENYGYTF

V gene: TRBV11-2
clone size: medium-sized
J gene: TRBJ2-7
CDR3 length: 13
D gene: NA
CDR3 DNA: TGTGCCAGCAGCTTAGGTCAGCCCTACGAGCAGTACTTC
CDR3 protein: CASSLGQPYEQYF

V gene: TRBV5-1
clone size: many
J gene: TRBJ1-4
CDR3 length: 16
D gene: NA
CDR3 DNA: TGCGCCAGCAGCTGGGGGACGGGCGCAACTAATGAAAAACTGTTTTTT
CDR3 protein: CASSWGTGATNEKLFF

V gene: TRBV19
clone size: NA
J gene: TRBJ1-1
CDR3 length: 12
D gene: NA
CDR3 DNA: TGTGCCAGTAGTCCGGGGCCAAATGAAGCTTTCTTT
CDR3 protein: CASSPGPNEAFF

V gene: TRBV11-2
clone size: medium-sized
J gene: TRBJ2-2
CDR3 length: 13
D gene: NA
CDR3 DNA: TGTGCCAGCAGCTTAGTCCAGGCCGGGGAGCTGTTTTTT
CDR3 protein: CASSLVQAGELFF

V gene: TRBV11-2
clone size: many
J gene: TRBJ2-2
CDR3 length: 17
D gene: NA
CDR3 DNA: TGTGCCAGCAGCTTATTAGAAAGGTCTGTGTACACCGGGGAGCTGTTTTTT
CDR3 protein: CASSLLERSVYTGELFF

V gene: TRBV20-1
clone size: NA
J gene: TRBJ2-1
CDR3 length: 13
D gene: TRBD1
CDR3 DNA: TGCAGTGCTACCCAGGGACAGGTCGGCGAGCAGTTCTTC
CDR3 protein: CSATQGQVGEQFF

V gene: TRBV2
clone size: NA
J gene: TRBJ2-1
CDR3 length: 16
D gene: TRBD2
CDR3 DNA: TGTGCCAGCAGTGCTAGAGGCGGGAGGCCGTACAATGAGCAGTTCTTC
CDR3 protein: CASSARGGRPYNEQFF

V gene: TRBV24-1
clone size: once
J gene: TRBJ2-2
CDR3 length: 16
D gene: NA
CDR3 DNA: TGTGCCACCAGTGACCCCCGGGACTCCGGCACCGGGGAGCTGTTTTTT
CDR3 protein: CATSDPRDSGTGELFF

V gene: TRBV12-3/TRBV12-4
clone size: many
J gene: TRBJ1-5
CDR3 length: 15
D gene: NA
CDR3 DNA: TGTGCCAGCAGTTTTGGACAGCTCAACAATCAGCCCCAGCATTTT
CDR3 protein: CASSFGQLNNQPQHF

V gene: TRBV20-1
clone size: NA
J gene: TRBJ2-3
CDR3 length: 16
D gene: NA
CDR3 DNA: TGCAGTGCCGGTCGCGGCCCAGGCGGCAGCACAGATACGCAGTATTTT
CDR3 protein: CSAGRGPGGSTDTQYF

V gene: TRBV12-3/TRBV12-4
clone size: NA
J gene: TRBJ1-5
CDR3 length: 15
D gene: NA
CDR3 DNA: TGTGCCAGCAGTTTAAGGGGGGCAGACGGGGAGCCCCAGCATTTT
CDR3 protein: CASSLRGADGEPQHF

V gene: TRBV20-1
clone size: NA
J gene: TRBJ2-7
CDR3 length: 13
D gene: NA
CDR3 DNA: TGCAGTGCTAGAATGAGCTCAGACTACGAGCAGTACTTC
CDR3 protein: CSARMSSDYEQYF

V gene: TRBV29-1
clone size: NA
J gene: TRBJ2-1
CDR3 length: 9
D gene: NA
CDR3 DNA: TGCAGCGTCCACCGGGAGCAGTTCTTC
CDR3 protein: CSVHREQFF

V gene: TRBV20-1
clone size: NA
J gene: TRBJ2-4
CDR3 length: 14
D gene: NA
CDR3 DNA: TGCAGTGCTAGTACAGAACTAGCCAAAAACATTCAGTACTTC
CDR3 protein: CSASTELAKNIQYF

V gene: TRBV7-9
clone size: medium-sized
J gene: TRBJ2-7
CDR3 length: 15
D gene: TRBD1
CDR3 DNA: TGTGCCAGCAGCTTGGGGACAGGTAATACCTACGAGCAGTACTTC
CDR3 protein: CASSLGTGNTYEQYF

V gene: TRBV12-3/TRBV12-4
clone size: once
J gene: TRBJ2-7
CDR3 length: 14
D gene: NA
CDR3 DNA: TGTGCCAGCACCACAAAAGGCAGGTCAGACGAGCAGTACTTC
CDR3 protein: CASTTKGRSDEQYF

V gene: TRBV2
clone size: once
J gene: TRBJ2-5
CDR3 length: 12
D gene: NA
CDR3 DNA: TGTGCCAGCTCCGGGGGCGGGGAGACCCAGTACTTC
CDR3 protein: CASSGGGETQYF

V gene: TRBV20-1
clone size: NA
J gene: TRBJ2-5
CDR3 length: 13
D gene: NA
CDR3 DNA: TGCAGTGCCGTTCGGGGGGCTGGAGAGACCCAGTACTTC
CDR3 protein: CSAVRGAGETQYF

V gene: TRBV2
clone size: NA
J gene: TRBJ2-1
CDR3 length: 13
D gene: NA
CDR3 DNA: TGTGCCAGCAGTCCCCATGTGGTGAATGAGCAGTTCTTC
CDR3 protein: CASSPHVVNEQFF

V gene: TRBV20-1
clone size: NA
J gene: TRBJ2-3
CDR3 length: 16
D gene: NA
CDR3 DNA: TGCAGTGCTAGAGATCTGCGGAGGGCCAGTGCAGATACGCAGTATTTT
CDR3 protein: CSARDLRRASADTQYF

V gene: TRBV20-1
clone size: NA
J gene: TRBJ1-1
CDR3 length: 12
D gene: NA
CDR3 DNA: TGCAGTGGGCGGGGGAGCGACACTGAAGCTTTCTTT
CDR3 protein: CSGRGSDTEAFF

V gene: TRBV7-6
clone size: once
J gene: TRBJ2-7
CDR3 length: 15
D gene: TRBD2
CDR3 DNA: TGTGCCAGCAGCCCGGGACTAGCGGGAGTAATCGAGCAGTACTTC
CDR3 protein: CASSPGLAGVIEQYF

V gene: TRBV21-1
clone size: NA
J gene: TRBJ2-7
CDR3 length: 13
D gene: NA
CDR3 DNA: TGTGCCAGCAGCACTCTCGCGGGCTACGAGCAGTACTTC
CDR3 protein: CASSTLAGYEQYF

V gene: TRBV13
clone size: many
J gene: TRBJ2-5
CDR3 length: 16
D gene: TRBD2
CDR3 DNA: TGTGCCAGCAGCTTAGGTTATCGGGAGGGACAAGAGACCCAGTACTTC
CDR3 protein: CASSLGYREGQETQYF

V gene: TRBV11-2
clone size: NA
J gene: TRBJ1-1
CDR3 length: 11
D gene: TRBD1
CDR3 DNA: TGTGCCGCTAACAGGGGTACTGAAGCTTTCTTT
CDR3 protein: CAANRGTEAFF

V gene: TRBV7-9
clone size: NA
J gene: TRBJ1-4
CDR3 length: 16
D gene: TRBD1
CDR3 DNA: TGTGCCAGCAGCTTATCGGTCGAGGGGACAGGGGAAAAACTGTTTTTT
CDR3 protein: CASSLSVEGTGEKLFF

V gene: TRBV29-1
clone size: few
J gene: TRBJ1-4
CDR3 length: 13
D gene: NA
CDR3 DNA: TGCAGCGTTGAAGGGGGGAAGGGGGAAAAACTGTTTTTT
CDR3 protein: CSVEGGKGEKLFF

V gene: TRBV19
clone size: NA
J gene: TRBJ1-2
CDR3 length: 16
D gene: NA
CDR3 DNA: TGTGCCAGTAGTATGGGTGATACCGGGACCCAAGGTGTCTACACCTTC
CDR3 protein: CASSMGDTGTQGVYTF

V gene: TRBV7-9
clone size: NA
J gene: TRBJ2-2
CDR3 length: 13
D gene: NA
CDR3 DNA: TGTGCCAGCAGCAACCCTGGGACCGGGGAGCTGTTTTTT
CDR3 protein: CASSNPGTGELFF

V gene: TRBV5-1
clone size: many
J gene: TRBJ2-2
CDR3 length: 16
D gene: TRBD2
CDR3 DNA: TGCGCCAGCAGCTTGGTGACTAGCGGGAACACCGGGGAGCTGTTTTTT
CDR3 protein: CASSLVTSGNTGELFF

V gene: TRBV15
clone size: NA
J gene: TRBJ1-5
CDR3 length: 16
D gene: NA
CDR3 DNA: TGTGCCACCAGCAGAGATCGGGGGCATAGCAATCAGCCCCAGCATTTT
CDR3 protein: CATSRDRGHSNQPQHF

V gene: TRBV20-1
clone size: NA
J gene: TRBJ2-7
CDR3 length: 14
D gene: TRBD2
CDR3 DNA: TGCAGTGCTAGTTTAGCGGGAGTGTTCAACGAGCAGTACTTC
CDR3 protein: CSASLAGVFNEQYF

V gene: TRBV20-1
clone size: NA
J gene: TRBJ1-6
CDR3 length: 13
D gene: NA
CDR3 DNA: TGCAGTGCTAGTGGTCAGAGTAATTCACCCCTCCACTTT
CDR3 protein: CSASGQSNSPLHF

V gene: TRBV10-3
clone size: NA
J gene: TRBJ1-2
CDR3 length: 16
D gene: TRBD1
CDR3 DNA: TGTGCCATCAGTGAGTCCCCGGGACAGGGAGGCTATGGCTACACCTTC
CDR3 protein: CAISESPGQGGYGYTF

V gene: TRBV19
clone size: NA
J gene: TRBJ2-3
CDR3 length: 15
D gene: TRBD2
CDR3 DNA: TGTGCCAGTAGTAAGGCGGGAGGTTTGACAGATACGCAGTATTTT
CDR3 protein: CASSKAGGLTDTQYF